This record concerns one T cell receptor beta chain sequence. Only in-frame clones appear in the TCRdb table, and some are missing; sequencing was by immunoSEQ multiplex PCR. The sample gives under 70,000 clones, about 80% of which show up once; around 9.6% is in the top ten. This specimen comes from a study of blood T cell repertoires in COVID-19. Background on the study: Acute and convalescent COVID-19 samples came from the United States, Italy and Spain.

This TCR was sampled from a human donor in a cohort sampled during active COVID-19. Source material: peripheral blood.

In DNA form, the CDR3 reads TGTGCCAGCAGCCTTAGGAGGGACAGACAAGAGACCCAGTACTTC. Protein: CASSLRRDRQETQYF. The J gene is TRBJ2-5, the V gene TRBV3-1 (or the pseudogene TRBV3-2); possibly TRBD1 for D (7 bases). Germline loops: CDR1 LGHDT, CDR2 YNNKEL (reference sequence). CDR3 length: 15 residues. The ends were cut back, 4 bases at V and 2 bases at J, with 14 bases in the middle.